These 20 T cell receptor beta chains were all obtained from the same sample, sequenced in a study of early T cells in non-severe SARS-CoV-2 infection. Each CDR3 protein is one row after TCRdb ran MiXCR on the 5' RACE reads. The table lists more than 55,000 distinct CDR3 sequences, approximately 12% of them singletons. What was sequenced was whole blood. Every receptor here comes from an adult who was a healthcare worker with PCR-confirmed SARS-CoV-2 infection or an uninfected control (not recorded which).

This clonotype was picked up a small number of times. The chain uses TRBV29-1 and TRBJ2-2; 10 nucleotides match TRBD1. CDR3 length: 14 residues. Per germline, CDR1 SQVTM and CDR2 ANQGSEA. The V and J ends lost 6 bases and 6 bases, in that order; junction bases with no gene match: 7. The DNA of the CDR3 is TGCAGCGTAACGACAGGGGGCGTCGCCGGGGAGCTGTTTTTT. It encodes CSVTTGGVAGELFF.

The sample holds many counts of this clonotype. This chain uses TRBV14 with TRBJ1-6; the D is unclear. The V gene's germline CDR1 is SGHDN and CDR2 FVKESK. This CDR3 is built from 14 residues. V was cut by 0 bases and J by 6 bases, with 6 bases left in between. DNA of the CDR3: TGTGCCAGCAGCCAAGAACTCCCTAATTCACCCCTCCACTTT. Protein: CASSQELPNSPLHF.

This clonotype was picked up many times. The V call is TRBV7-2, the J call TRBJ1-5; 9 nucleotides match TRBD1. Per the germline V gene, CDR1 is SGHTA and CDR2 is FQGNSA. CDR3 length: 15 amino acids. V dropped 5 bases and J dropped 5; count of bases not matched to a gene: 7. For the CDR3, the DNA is TGTGCCAGCAGCCCCCGACAGGGGGGATATCAGCCCCAGCATTTT. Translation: CASSPRQGGYQPQHF.

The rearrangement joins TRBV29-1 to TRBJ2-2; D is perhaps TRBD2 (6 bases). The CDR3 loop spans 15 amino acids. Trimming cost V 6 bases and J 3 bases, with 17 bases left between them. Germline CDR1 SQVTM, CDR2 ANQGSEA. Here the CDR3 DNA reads TGCAGCGTGGTCGCAGGAGGGAGACACACCGGGGAGCTGTTTTTT. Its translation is CSVVAGGRHTGELFF.

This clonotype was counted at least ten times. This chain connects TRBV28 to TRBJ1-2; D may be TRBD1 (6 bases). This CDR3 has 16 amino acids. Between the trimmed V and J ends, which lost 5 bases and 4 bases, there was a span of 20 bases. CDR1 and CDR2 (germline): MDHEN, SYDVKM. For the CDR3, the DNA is TGTGCCAGCAGTATCGCGACAGGTTGGGTCTCCTATGGCTACACCTTC. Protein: CASSIATGWVSYGYTF.

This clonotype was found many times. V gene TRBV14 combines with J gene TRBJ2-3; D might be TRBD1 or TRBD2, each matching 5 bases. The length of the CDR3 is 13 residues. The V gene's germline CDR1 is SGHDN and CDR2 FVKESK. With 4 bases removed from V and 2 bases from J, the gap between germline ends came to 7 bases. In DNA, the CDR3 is TGTGCCAGCAGCCGGGGGTCCACAGATACGCAGTATTTT. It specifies CASSRGSTDTQYF.

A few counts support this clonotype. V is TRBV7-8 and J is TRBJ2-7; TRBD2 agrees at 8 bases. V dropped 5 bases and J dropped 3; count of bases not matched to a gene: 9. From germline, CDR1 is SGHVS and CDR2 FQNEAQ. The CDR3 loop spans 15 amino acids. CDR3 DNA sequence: TGTGCCAGCAGCGTACCTAGCGGGCTACGCTACGAGCAGTACTTC. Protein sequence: CASSVPSGLRYEQYF. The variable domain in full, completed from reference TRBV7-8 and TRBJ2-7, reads GAGVSQSPRYKVAKRGQDVALRCDPISGHVSLFWYQQALGQGPEFLTYFQNEAQLDKSGLPSDRFFAERPEGSVSTLKIQRTQQEDSAVYLCASSVPSGLRYEQYFGPGTRLTVT.

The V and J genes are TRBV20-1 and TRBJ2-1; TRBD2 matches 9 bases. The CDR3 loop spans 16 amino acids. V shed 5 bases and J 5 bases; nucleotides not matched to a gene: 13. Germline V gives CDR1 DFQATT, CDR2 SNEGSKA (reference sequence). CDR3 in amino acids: CSADPPRAGGNNEQFF. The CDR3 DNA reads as TGCAGTGCTGACCCCCCGAGAGCGGGGGGAAACAATGAGCAGTTCTTC.

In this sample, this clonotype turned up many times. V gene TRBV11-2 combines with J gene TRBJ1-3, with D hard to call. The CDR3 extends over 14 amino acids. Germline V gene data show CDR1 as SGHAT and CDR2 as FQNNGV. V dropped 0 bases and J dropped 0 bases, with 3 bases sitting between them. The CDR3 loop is CASSLDSSGNTIYF. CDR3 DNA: TGTGCCAGCAGCTTAGACAGCTCTGGAAACACCATATATTTT.

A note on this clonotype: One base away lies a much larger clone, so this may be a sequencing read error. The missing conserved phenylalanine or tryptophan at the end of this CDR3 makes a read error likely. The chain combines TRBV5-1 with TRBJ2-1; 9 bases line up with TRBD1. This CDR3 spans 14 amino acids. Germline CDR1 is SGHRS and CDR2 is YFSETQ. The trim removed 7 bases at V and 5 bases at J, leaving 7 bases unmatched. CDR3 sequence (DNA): TGCGCCAGCTTTCCGGGACAGGGACACAATGAGCAGTTCTCC. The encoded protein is CASFPGQGHNEQFS.

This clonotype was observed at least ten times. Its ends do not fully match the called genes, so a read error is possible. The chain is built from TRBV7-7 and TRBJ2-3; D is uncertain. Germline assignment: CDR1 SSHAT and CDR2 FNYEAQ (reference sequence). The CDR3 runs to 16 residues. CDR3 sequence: CASSLDSSPGTDTQYF. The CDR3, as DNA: TGTGCTAGCAGCTTAGACTCTAGTCCGGGCACAGATACGCAGTATTTT.

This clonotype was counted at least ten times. CDR3 DNA sequence: TGCGCCAGCAGCCAAGACCCCCCTGGGACTAGCGGGGGGGGGTACAATGAGCAGTTCTTC. Its protein is CASSQDPPGTSGGGYNEQFF. This chain connects TRBV4-1 to TRBJ2-1, with TRBD2 matching 16 bases. The CDR3 has 20 residues. The V gene end was trimmed by 0 bases and the J gene end by 4 bases; junction bases not matched to a gene: 9. Per germline, CDR1 MGHRA and CDR2 YSYEKL.

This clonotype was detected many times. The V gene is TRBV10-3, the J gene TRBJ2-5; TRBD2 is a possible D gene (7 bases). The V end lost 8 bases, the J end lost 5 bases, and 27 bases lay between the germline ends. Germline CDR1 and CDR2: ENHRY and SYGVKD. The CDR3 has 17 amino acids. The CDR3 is CAIGTGGTLRGSETQYF. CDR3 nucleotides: TGTGCCATCGGAACGGGGGGTACTCTAAGGGGGTCCGAGACCCAGTACTTC.

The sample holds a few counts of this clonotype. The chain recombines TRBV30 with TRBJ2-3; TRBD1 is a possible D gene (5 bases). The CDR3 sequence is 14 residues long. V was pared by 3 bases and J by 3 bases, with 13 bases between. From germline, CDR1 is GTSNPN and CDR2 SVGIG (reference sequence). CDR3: CAWRFAGNTDTQYF. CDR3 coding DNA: TGTGCCTGGAGATTTGCAGGGAATACAGATACGCAGTATTTT.

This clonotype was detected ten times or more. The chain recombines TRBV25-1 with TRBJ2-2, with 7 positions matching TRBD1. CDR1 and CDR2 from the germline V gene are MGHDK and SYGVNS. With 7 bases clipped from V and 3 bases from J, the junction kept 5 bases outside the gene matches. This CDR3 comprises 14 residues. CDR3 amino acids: CASKGQKYTGELFF. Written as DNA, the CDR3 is TGTGCCAGCAAGGGACAGAAGTACACCGGGGAGCTGTTTTTT.

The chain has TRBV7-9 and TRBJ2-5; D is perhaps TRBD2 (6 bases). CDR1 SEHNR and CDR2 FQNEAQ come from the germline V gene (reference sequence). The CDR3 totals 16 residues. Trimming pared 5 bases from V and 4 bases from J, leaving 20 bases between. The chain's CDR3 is CASSPSGGALGETQYF. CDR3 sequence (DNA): TGTGCCAGCAGCCCATCAGGCGGGGCTCTGGGAGAGACCCAGTACTTC.

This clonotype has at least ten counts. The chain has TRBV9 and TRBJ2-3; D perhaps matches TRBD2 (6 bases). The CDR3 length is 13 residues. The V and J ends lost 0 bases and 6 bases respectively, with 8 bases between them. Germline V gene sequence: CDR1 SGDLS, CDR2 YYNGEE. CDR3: CASSVGGRDTQYF. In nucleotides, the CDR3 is TGTGCCAGCAGCGTAGGGGGGAGGGATACGCAGTATTTT.

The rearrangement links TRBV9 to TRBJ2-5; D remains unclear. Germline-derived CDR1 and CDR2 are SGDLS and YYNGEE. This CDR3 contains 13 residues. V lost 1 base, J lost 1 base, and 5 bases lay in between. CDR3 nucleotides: TGTGCCAGCAGCGTAAGGGTCCAAGAGACCCAGTACTTC. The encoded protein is CASSVRVQETQYF. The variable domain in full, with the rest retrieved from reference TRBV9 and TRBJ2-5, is DSGVTQTPKHLITATGQRVTLRCSPRSGDLSVYWYQQSLDQGLQFLIQYYNGEERAKGNILERFSAQQFPDLHSELNLSSLELGDSALYFCASSVRVQETQYFGPGTRLLVL.

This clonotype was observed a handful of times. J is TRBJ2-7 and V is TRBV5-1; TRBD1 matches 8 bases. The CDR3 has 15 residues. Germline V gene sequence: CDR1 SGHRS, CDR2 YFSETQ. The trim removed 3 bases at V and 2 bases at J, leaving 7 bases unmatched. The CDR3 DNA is TGCGCCAGCAGCTCAGGGACAGGTTTACCCTACGAGCAGTACTTC. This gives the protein CASSSGTGLPYEQYF. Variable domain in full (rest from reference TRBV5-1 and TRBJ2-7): KAGVTQTPRYLIKTRGQQVTLSCSPISGHRSVSWYQQTPGQGLQFLFEYFSETQRNKGNFPGRFSGRQFSNSRSEMNVSTLELGDSALYLCASSSGTGLPYEQYFGPGTRLTVT.

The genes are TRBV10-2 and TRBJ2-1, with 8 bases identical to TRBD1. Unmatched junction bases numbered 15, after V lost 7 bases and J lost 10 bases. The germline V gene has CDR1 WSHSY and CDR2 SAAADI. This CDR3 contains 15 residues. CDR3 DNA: TGCGCCAGCACCGAATTTAACAGGGGGTTCAGGGAGCAGTTCTTC. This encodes CASTEFNRGFREQFF.